This entry describes one T cell receptor (beta chain). Its antigen remains unidentified. Deletions cut 0 bases from V and 6 bases from J, with 15 bases between. The CDR3 runs to 15 residues. Per germline, CDR1 LGHDT and CDR2 YNNKEL (reference sequence). The data are from a study of CD8 T cells in Susac syndrome. At the level of the study: The Susac syndrome patients were therapy-naive, on corticosteroids, or on intravenous immunoglobulin alone at blood draw. Study-wide findings and caveats: In Susac patients, clonal expansion was not detected in CD4+ cells.

An input of roughly 0.45 to 1 ug of RNA was subjected to reverse transcription using random hexamers. One entry per CDR3 protein results from TCRdb running MiXCR on the immunoSEQ multiplex PCR reads. This table has 240,000 or so distinct CDR3 sequences, 90% to 96% appearing once. This receptor was obtained from a human donor with Susac syndrome. The V gene is TRBV3-1, the J gene TRBJ2-7; either TRBD1 or TRBD2 may supply D (5 bases each). Material: CD4+ T cells from PBMCs. The CDR3 sequence is CASSQDARRGAEQYF. CDR3 coding DNA: TGTGCCAGCAGCCAAGACGCACGGCGAGGGGCCGAGCAGTACTTC.